A selection of T cell receptor beta chains follows, all from one sample in a study of vaccination and CD4 T cells after COVID-19. TCRdb passed the PCR reads through MiXCR, listing each CDR3 protein once. The profile shows about 21,000 distinct CDR3 sequences, around 57% of them singletons. This specimen was CD4+ T cells from blood, taken before SARS-CoV-2 vaccination. These TCRs come from a human donor who had recovered from COVID-19. The CDR3 runs from the conserved cysteine through the conserved F or W. A D gene is named only where the DNA matches it firmly. Clone size, where shown, is once, few, many, or a class for clones that have expanded.

j_call d_call clone_size v_call cdr3_aa cdr3_nt
TRBJ2-6 TRBD1 . TRBV27 CASSPSWDRGRSGANVLTF TGTGCCAGCAGTCCTAGCTGGGACAGGGGGCGTTCTGGGGCCAACGTCCTGACTTTC
TRBJ2-3 . . TRBV10-3 CAISESTAGQRSLGGTDTQYF TGTGCCATCAGTGAGTCGACGGCGGGACAGAGAAGTTTGGGTGGCACAGATACGCAGTATTTT
TRBJ2-7 TRBD2 few TRBV20-1 CSARALSGLYEQYF TGCAGTGCTAGGGCCCTGTCGGGACTATACGAGCAGTACTTC
TRBJ1-1 . . TRBV6-2/TRBV6-3 CASRPEGGTEAFF TGTGCCAGCAGACCTGAGGGGGGCACTGAAGCTTTCTTT
TRBJ2-5 TRBD2 once TRBV7-9 CASSHPGGTQETQYF TGTGCCAGCAGCCACCCGGGGGGGACCCAAGAGACCCAGTACTTC
TRBJ2-2 . . TRBV2 CASRGDANTGELFF TGTGCCAGCAGGGGGGACGCGAACACCGGGGAGCTGTTTTTT
TRBJ1-2 . . TRBV20-1 CSAKTIYGYTF TGCAGTGCTAAGACAATCTATGGCTACACCTTC
TRBJ2-7 TRBD2 . TRBV20-1 CSARGSSGVEQYF TGCAGTGCTAGGGGGTCTAGCGGGGTCGAGCAGTACTTC
TRBJ2-1 . . TRBV28 CASSHQGRRTYNEQFF TGTGCCAGCAGCCACCAGGGACGGAGAACCTACAATGAGCAGTTCTTC
TRBJ2-7 . . TRBV19 CASREGRGAYEQYF TGTGCCAGTAGAGAAGGTAGAGGGGCCTACGAGCAGTACTTC
TRBJ2-3 . . TRBV7-6 CASSLLGSTSTDTQYF TGTGCCAGCAGCTTATTGGGTTCAACTAGCACAGATACGCAGTATTTT